These 21 T cell receptor beta chains were all obtained from the same sample, sequenced in a study of blood T cell repertoires in COVID-19. The table came from immunoSEQ multiplex PCR; TCRdb's copy has only in-frame clones and leaves some out. The sample has some 180,000 clones, approximately 78% seen once; the top ten hold approximately 2.9%. The sequencing input was peripheral blood. The source is an elderly woman with active or convalescent COVID-19.

The CDR3 protein is CASSPSMGQGSEQFF. The CDR3 DNA reads TGTGCCAGCTCACCCTCGATGGGACAGGGCAGTGAGCAGTTCTTC. The chain links TRBV18 to TRBJ2-1; 9 positions match TRBD1. The length of the CDR3 is 15 residues. The J segment lost 9 bases and the V segment lost 3 bases, leaving 9 bases of the junction unmatched. Germline values: CDR1 KGHSH, CDR2 LQKENI.

The gene calls are TRBV3-1 (or the pseudogene TRBV3-2) and TRBJ1-2, with 9 bases identical to TRBD1. Germline lookup yields CDR1 LGHDT and CDR2 YNNKEL (reference sequence). The V and J ends lost 3 bases and 0 bases, in that order; junction bases with no gene match: 2. CDR3 length: 15 amino acids. The CDR3 sequence: CASSHGDRANYGYTF. CDR3 bases: TGTGCCAGCAGCCATGGGGACAGGGCTAACTATGGCTACACCTTC.

This chain links TRBV28 with TRBJ2-4, with D hard to call. Germline V gives CDR1 MDHEN, CDR2 SYDVKM. This CDR3 has 15 residues. With 0 bases removed from V and 0 bases from J, the gap between germline ends came to 6 bases. In DNA, the CDR3 is TGTGCCAGCAGTTTATGGCAGTCAGCCAAAAACATTCAGTACTTC. Translated: CASSLWQSAKNIQYF. The whole variable domain, filled in from reference TRBV28 and TRBJ2-4, reads DVKVTQSSRYLVKRTGEKVFLECVQDMDHENMFWYRQDPGLGLRLIYFSYDVKMKEKGDIPEGYSVSREKKERFSLILESASTNQTSMYLCASSLWQSAKNIQYFGAGTRLSVL.

The rearrangement joins TRBV2 to TRBJ2-7; 7 nucleotides match TRBD1. Unmatched junction bases numbered 7, after V lost 6 bases and J lost 5 bases. The length of the CDR3 is 13 residues. From germline, CDR1 is SNHLY and CDR2 FYNNEI. The CDR3 loop reads CASREDRPDEQYF. The CDR3 bases are TGTGCCAGCAGGGAGGACAGGCCGGACGAGCAGTACTTC.

This chain connects TRBV5-1 to TRBJ2-3, with 12 nucleotides matching TRBD2. CDR1 and CDR2 from the germline V gene are SGHRS and YFSETQ. CDR3 length: 16 amino acids. V was clipped by 2 bases and J by 4 bases; unmatched bases: 5. The CDR3 sequence is CASSFLAGGRSDTQYF. The CDR3 DNA is TGCGCCAGCAGCTTCCTAGCGGGGGGGCGCTCAGATACGCAGTATTTT.

For the CDR3, the DNA is TGTGCCAGCAGCCAAGATGCGTCTACAGGGGGCGAGCAGTACTTC. This sequence encodes CASSQDASTGGEQYF. The V call is TRBV3-1 (or the pseudogene TRBV3-2), the J call TRBJ2-7, with 8 positions matching TRBD1. V gave up 0 bases and J gave up 6 bases; unmatched junction bases: 7. The CDR3 sequence is 15 residues long. CDR1 LGHDT and CDR2 YNNKEL come from the germline V gene (reference sequence).

The chain is built from TRBV19 and TRBJ2-3; possible D gene TRBD1, 6 bases. The CDR3 totals 14 residues. Germline V gene sequence: CDR1 LNHDA, CDR2 SQIVND (reference sequence). Trimming took off 10 bases at V and 3 bases at J, with 17 bases between the two ends. The CDR3 bases are TGTGCCACCACCCCCCAAACAGGGACAGATACGCAGTATTTT. It codes for CATTPQTGTDTQYF.

This chain links TRBV19 with TRBJ2-3; TRBD2 agrees at 12 bases. V shed 5 bases and J 0 bases; nucleotides not matched to a gene: 6. From germline, CDR1 is LNHDA and CDR2 SQIVND (reference sequence). The CDR3 extends over 17 amino acids. The CDR3 loop reads CASSEATSGGSTDTQYF. CDR3 nucleotides: TGTGCCAGTAGTGAGGCGACTAGCGGGGGCAGCACAGATACGCAGTATTTT.

The chain recombines TRBV20-1 with TRBJ1-5, with 12 bases aligning to TRBD1. The CDR3 totals 18 residues. Per the germline V gene, CDR1 is DFQATT and CDR2 is SNEGSKA (reference sequence). Losses at the gene ends were 3 bases for V and 5 bases for J; bases not matched to a gene: 14. The CDR3 protein is CSASLPGQGAGRYQPQHF. Here the CDR3 DNA reads TGCAGTGCTAGTCTCCCGGGACAGGGGGCTGGAAGGTATCAGCCCCAGCATTTT.

V usage is TRBV5-6 and J usage is TRBJ2-7; possibly TRBD1 for D (6 bases). The germline V gene has CDR1 SGHDT and CDR2 YYEEEE. This CDR3 contains 14 residues. V dropped 3 bases and J dropped 2 bases, with 12 bases sitting between them. This CDR3 is CASSSGTSTYEQYF. The CDR3 DNA reads TGTGCCAGCAGCTCCGGGACAAGCACCTACGAGCAGTACTTC.

The chain combines TRBV28 with TRBJ2-1, with no clear D. Germline values: CDR1 MDHEN, CDR2 SYDVKM. V dropped 8 bases and J dropped 4 bases, with 6 bases sitting between them. The CDR3 covers 11 residues. The CDR3 spells CASGNYNEQFF. DNA for the CDR3: TGTGCCAGCGGCAATTACAATGAGCAGTTCTTC.

This chain connects TRBV28 to TRBJ1-4; no clear D gene. Looked up from germline, CDR1 is MDHEN and CDR2 is SYDVKM. V lost 6 bases and J lost 7, with 21 bases in between. The CDR3 is 16 residues long. The CDR3 spells CASSRPGLLAGEKLFF. DNA for the CDR3: TGTGCCAGCAGCCGCCCCGGACTCTTGGCGGGTGAAAAACTGTTTTTT.

The rearrangement uses TRBV15 and TRBJ2-1, with 8 bases that match TRBD2. The length of the CDR3 is 14 residues. Trimming took 5 bases from V and 4 from J; bases not matched to a gene: 4. The germline V gene has CDR1 LNHNV and CDR2 YYDKDF (reference sequence). CDR3 loop: CATSVSGDYNEQFF. The CDR3 DNA reads TGTGCCACCAGCGTTAGCGGGGATTACAATGAGCAGTTCTTC. The entire variable domain, with the rest obtained from reference TRBV15 and TRBJ2-1, is as follows: DAMVIQNPRYQVTQFGKPVTLSCSQTLNHNVMYWYQQKSSQAPKLLFHYYDKDFNNEADTPDNFQSRRPNTSFCFLDIRSPGLGDTAMYLCATSVSGDYNEQFFGPGTRLTVL.

The chain employs TRBV19 and TRBJ2-3, with TRBD1 matching over 7 bases. Germline V gene data show CDR1 as LNHDA and CDR2 as SQIVND (reference sequence). CDR3 size: 16 residues. J was trimmed by 2 bases and V by 6 bases; bases with no gene match: 11. In nucleotides, the CDR3 is TGTGCCAGTAGCCTTCCACAGGGGACGTACACAGATACGCAGTATTTT. Residues: CASSLPQGTYTDTQYF. Combining the CDR3 with reference TRBV19 and TRBJ2-3 gives the whole variable domain DGGITQSPKYLFRKEGQNVTLSCEQNLNHDAMYWYRQDPGQGLRLIYYSQIVNDFQKGDIAEGYSVSREKKESFPLTVTSAQKNPTAFYLCASSLPQGTYTDTQYFGPGTRLTVL.

CDR3 loop: CASSQSQGHNQPQHF. In DNA form, the CDR3 reads TGTGCCAGCAGCCAGTCACAGGGCCACAATCAGCCCCAGCATTTT. The V call is TRBV3-1 (or the pseudogene TRBV3-2), the J call TRBJ1-5; the D gene is possibly TRBD1 (6 bases). Germline V lookup: CDR1 LGHDT, CDR2 YNNKEL (reference sequence). The ends were cut back, 3 bases at V and 3 bases at J, with 12 bases in the middle. CDR3 length: 15 residues.

In its sample, this clone was seen a few times. The V call is TRBV6-2 or TRBV6-3, the J call TRBJ2-3, with a tentative D call TRBD2 (6 bases). V was pared by 6 bases and J by 4 bases, with 14 bases between. This CDR3 region has 14 residues. The germline V gene encodes CDR1 MNHEY and CDR2 SVGEGT. CDR3 amino acids: CASSPTTSSDTQYF. Here the CDR3 DNA reads TGTGCCAGCAGCCCTACGACTAGTTCAGATACGCAGTATTTT.

V and J are TRBV11-3 and TRBJ2-7; 7 nucleotides align to TRBD2. The germline CDR1 and CDR2 sequences are SGHNT and YENEEA. V lost 1 base to trimming and J lost 6 bases; unmatched junction nucleotides: 0. There are 12 residues in the CDR3. This CDR3 reads CASSLGEGEQYF. The CDR3 DNA is TGTGCCAGCAGCTTAGGGGAGGGCGAGCAGTACTTC.

V gene TRBV18 combines with J gene TRBJ2-3; 7 bases fit TRBD2. J was trimmed by 8 bases and V by 6 bases; bases with no gene match: 11. The germline gives CDR1 KGHSH, CDR2 LQKENI. The CDR3 is 14 amino acids. The CDR3 DNA follows: TGTGCCAGCTCTCCCCCGGAACGCGGGGGTACGCAGTATTTT. It is translated as CASSPPERGGTQYF.

CDR3 region: CASSPGSPNTEAFF. Written as DNA, the CDR3 is TGTGCCAGCTCACCTGGGAGTCCGAACACTGAAGCTTTCTTT. V is TRBV18 and J is TRBJ1-1; D is undetermined. CDR1 KGHSH and CDR2 LQKENI come from the germline V gene. V lost 3 bases to trimming and J lost 1 base, with 9 bases between them. This CDR3 has 14 residues.

The chain carries TRBV3-1 (or the pseudogene TRBV3-2) and TRBJ2-3; D perhaps matches TRBD2 (5 bases). The ends were cut back, 1 base at V and 0 bases at J, with 11 bases in the middle. This CDR3 region has 16 residues. CDR1 LGHDT and CDR2 YNNKEL come from the germline V gene (reference sequence). CDR3 loop: CASSQGVLASTDTQYF. CDR3 sequence (DNA): TGTGCCAGCAGCCAAGGGGTCCTAGCTAGCACAGATACGCAGTATTTT.

CDR3 bases: TGTGCCAGCAGCCAAAGGGGGGGCCTAAGGAACACTGAAGCTTTCTTT. As protein: CASSQRGGLRNTEAFF. The chain couples TRBV7-6 to TRBJ1-1; maybe TRBD1 (6 bases). This CDR3 is built from 16 residues. V was trimmed by 5 bases and J by 1 base, leaving 17 bases between them. Germline V gene data show CDR1 as SGHVS and CDR2 as FNYEAQ.